The entry below describes one T cell receptor (beta chain). What it binds is not known. This CDR3 region has 16 residues. CDR1 and CDR2 (germline): SGHNT, YYREEE (reference sequence). The junction had 5 bases not matched to a gene; V was cut back by 4 bases and J by 2 bases. This entry belongs to a study of cytomegalovirus exposure and HLA in healthy donors. Study observations and caveats: The HLA-A and HLA-B alleles of most subjects were reportedly predicted accurately from TCR beta sequences. In a later analysis, at a false discovery rate of 0.05, approximately 18,000 TCR beta sequences were associated with HLA alleles. What a later analysis showed was that several of the most significant clusters appeared linked to common viral pathogens.

This PCR relied on a set of 60 Vbeta primers and 13 Jbeta primers. Clones were read by immunoSEQ multiplex PCR, and TCRdb kept only the in-frame ones, dropping some. The sample carries 65,000 to 100,000 clones, around 79% recorded once. The sequence derives from a woman in her 40s in good health and CMV-seropositive. The gene calls are TRBV5-4 and TRBJ2-7, with TRBD2 identical over 14 bases. The sequencing sample was made of PBMCs. As DNA, the CDR3 is TGTGCCAGCAGCACAATGGGACTAGCGGGGGCCTACGAGCAGTACTTC. The encoded protein is CASSTMGLAGAYEQYF.